This T cell receptor (beta chain) originates from a study of cytomegalovirus exposure and HLA in healthy donors. The PCR made use of 60 Vbeta and 13 Jbeta primers. Some clones are missing from TCRdb's copy, which holds only in-frame ones; the method was immunoSEQ multiplex PCR. Listed are 200,000 to 250,000 clones; roughly 0.89% falls within the top ten. The germline V gene encodes CDR1 SGDLS and CDR2 YYNGEE. Trimming took off 4 bases at V and 4 bases at J, with 16 bases between the two ends. This CDR3 has 15 amino acids. General study points: Cytomegalovirus association was assigned to 150 to 200 TCR beta chains. Later analysis demonstrated an association between a missense DCLRE1C variant and TCR beta V- and J-gene trimming.

For this clone: Its antigen is unknown.

The sequence derives from a woman in her twenties or thirties in good health and CMV-seropositive. What was sequenced was PBMCs. The rearrangement links TRBV9 to TRBJ2-3, with a tentative D call TRBD1 (5 bases). The CDR3 sequence: CASSRQWGRSDTQYF. The CDR3 nucleotides are TGTGCCAGCAGCCGACAGTGGGGTAGATCAGATACGCAGTATTTT.